The rows below give T cell receptor beta chains drawn from one sample of a study of Tregs in tolerant kidney transplant recipients. Sequencing used immunoSEQ multiplex PCR; TCRdb keeps in-frame clones, though not all of them. The sample consists of about 240,000 clones, about four fifths of them appearing once. Sequences were obtained from CD4+ T cells from blood. These receptors were collected from a human donor in good health. Each CDR3 is given with its conserved first and last residue. The order of the fields is V gene, J gene, CDR3 protein.

V: TRBV6-5
J: TRBJ2-3
CDR3: CANSYARGTDTQYF

V: TRBV18
J: TRBJ2-1
CDR3: CASSRISGDPQFF

V: TRBV6-4
J: TRBJ1-2
CDR3: CASSESGQRYGYTF

V: TRBV2
J: TRBJ2-1
CDR3: CASSVGSYNEQFF

V: TRBV11-2
J: TRBJ1-3
CDR3: CASSLGQGMNTIYF

V: TRBV9
J: TRBJ1-2
CDR3: CASSLTTFNYGYTF

V: TRBV30
J: TRBJ1-4
CDR3: CAWSPQGGNEKLFF

V: TRBV2
J: TRBJ1-5
CDR3: CASTGGARQPQHF

V: TRBV2
J: TRBJ1-5
CDR3: CASSFRALQHF

V: TRBV18
J: TRBJ1-4
CDR3: CASSPGGGLNEKLFF

V: TRBV7-2
J: TRBJ1-4
CDR3: CASSTGTGVLNEKLFF

V: TRBV5-1
J: TRBJ1-2
CDR3: CASSWGGPNYGYTF

V: TRBV9
J: TRBJ2-3
CDR3: CASSARSNTDTQYF

V: TRBV7-9
J: TRBJ1-3
CDR3: CASSLPTSTANSGNTIYF

V: TRBV4-2
J: TRBJ1-4
CDR3: CASSGQGYEKLFF

V: TRBV5-4
J: TRBJ2-1
CDR3: CASSLGLAGSYNEQFF

V: TRBV2
J: TRBJ2-7
CDR3: CASSRPNYEQYF

V: TRBV6-1
J: TRBJ1-5
CDR3: CASSSGGTGNQPQHF

V: TRBV5-4
J: TRBJ2-4
CDR3: CASGEAGQGSLTVQYF

V: TRBV2
J: TRBJ2-1
CDR3: CAKPGLAGGEQFF

V: TRBV7-9
J: TRBJ1-1
CDR3: CASSSYSTEAFF

V: TRBV30
J: TRBJ1-1
CDR3: CAWFSHRGSTEAFF

V: TRBV19
J: TRBJ2-3
CDR3: CASSPQGRGGVSTDTQYF

V: TRBV5-1
J: TRBJ2-3
CDR3: CASSRLGGTDTQYF

V: TRBV10-1
J: TRBJ2-1
CDR3: CASSEQIANEQFF

V: TRBV11-2
J: TRBJ2-5
CDR3: CASSSWGGGPEQYF

V: TRBV7-8
J: TRBJ2-7
CDR3: CASSLALFGTPTYEQYF

V: TRBV6-4
J: TRBJ2-2
CDR3: CASSGQTPGARVPGELFF

V: TRBV5-4
J: TRBJ1-3
CDR3: CASSLRREGGNTIYF

V: TRBV2
J: TRBJ2-7
CDR3: CASSAGQGTYEQYF

V: TRBV15
J: TRBJ1-1
CDR3: CATSREGRTEAFF

V: TRBV29-1
J: TRBJ1-2
CDR3: CSAGDVRGYTF

V: TRBV5-1
J: TRBJ2-3
CDR3: CASSLGQGDTQYF

V: TRBV6-5
J: TRBJ2-5
CDR3: CASSYSGGVPGTQYF

V: TRBV19
J: TRBJ1-5
CDR3: CASSQDRGGWQPQHF

V: TRBV5-4
J: TRBJ2-1
CDR3: CASSLVSSYNEQFF

V: TRBV2
J: TRBJ2-7
CDR3: CASSDSITYEQYF